The 10 T cell receptor beta chains given below trace back to one sample, sequenced in a study of blood T cells in healthy people across ages. Primers used in a second PCR of about 7 to 12 cycles were a sample-barcoded 5' primer and a J-beta primer mix. TCRdb independently ran MiXCR on the 5' RACE reads; one entry per CDR3 protein. The sample lists around 870,000 distinct CDR3 sequences; around 28% were seen once. Material for sequencing was blood. The receptors stem from an elderly woman in good health.

This clonotype was detected a few times. V and J are TRBV25-1 and TRBJ1-2; 7 nucleotides line up with TRBD1. CDR1 and CDR2 (germline): MGHDK, SYGVNS. The CDR3 loop spans 15 amino acids. The V and J ends lost 5 bases and 4 bases, in that order; junction bases with no gene match: 10. The CDR3 nucleotides read TGTGCCAGCAGTACCTCGGGACAGCGAATCTATGGCTACACCTTC. It specifies CASSTSGQRIYGYTF.

The table lists this clonotype with a count of one. The V call is TRBV2, the J call TRBJ2-2, with a weak D call TRBD1 (5 bases). From germline, CDR1 is SNHLY and CDR2 FYNNEI. The CDR3 extends over 12 amino acids. Trimming cost V 9 bases and J 7 bases, with 12 bases left between them. The CDR3 loop reads CASDRTLGELFF. The CDR3 nucleotides read TGTGCCAGTGACAGAACTCTCGGGGAGCTGTTTTTT. Filled out from reference TRBV2 and TRBJ2-2, the complete variable domain reads EPEVTQTPSHQVTQMGQEVILRCVPISNHLYFYWYRQILGQKVEFLVSFYNNEISEKSEIFDDQFSVERPDGSNFTLKIRSTKLEDSAMYFCASDRTLGELFFGEGSRLTVL.

The chain joins TRBV29-1 to TRBJ1-1; 9 bases map to TRBD1. The germline V gene has CDR1 SQVTM and CDR2 ANQGSEA. This CDR3 has 15 residues. Unmatched junction bases numbered 14, after V lost 5 bases and J lost 7 bases. CDR3 residues: CSVLAPGTGWSEAFF. CDR3 nucleotides: TGCAGCGTTCTTGCCCCCGGGACAGGGTGGAGTGAAGCTTTCTTT.

The CDR3 loop is CASSRGYYNEQFF. The CDR3 DNA sequence: TGTGCCAGCAGCCGGGGCTACTACAATGAGCAGTTCTTC. The J gene is TRBJ2-1, the V gene TRBV5-6; the D call may be TRBD1 or TRBD2 (5 bases each). The CDR3 spans 13 residues. Trimming took off 4 bases at V and 3 bases at J, with 8 bases between the two ends. Germline V gene data show CDR1 as SGHDT and CDR2 as YYEEEE.

This clonotype was observed a few times. The V gene is TRBV7-2, the J gene TRBJ2-2, with D maybe TRBD1 (7 bases). Germline CDR1 reads SGHTA; CDR2 reads FQGNSA. V was pared by 4 bases and J by 0 bases, with 12 bases between. The CDR3 contains 16 residues. The CDR3 region is CASSSRGTANTGELFF. Written as DNA, the CDR3 is TGTGCCAGCAGCTCCCGGGGGACAGCGAACACCGGGGAGCTGTTTTTT.

This clonotype has a count of ten or more. The V and J genes are TRBV6-5 and TRBJ1-2, with D uncertain. Germline assignment: CDR1 MNHEY and CDR2 SVGAGI. The CDR3 totals 14 residues. Trimming shortened V by 5 bases and J by 8 bases, and 18 bases separated the two germline ends. CDR3 DNA: TGTGCCAGCAGTCGACCGCCGCCGGTGGAGGGCTACACCTTC. This encodes CASSRPPPVEGYTF.

Only a few counts were recorded for this clonotype. This sequence joins TRBV7-2 and TRBJ1-1, with D perhaps TRBD1 (6 bases). The CDR3 spans 16 residues. Trimming left V 3 bases short and J 0 bases short, with 14 bases between. Per the germline V gene, CDR1 is SGHTA and CDR2 is FQGNSA. CDR3 in DNA: TGTGCCAGCAGCTTGGGGACCGGGACACTGAACACTGAAGCTTTCTTT. Translated, it gives CASSLGTGTLNTEAFF.

V gene TRBV4-2 combines with J gene TRBJ2-7; D might be TRBD2 (7 bases). In germline, CDR1 is LGHNA, CDR2 YNFKEQ. The CDR3 length is 17 residues. With 0 bases removed from V and 7 bases from J, the gap between germline ends came to 22 bases. CDR3 DNA: TGTGCCAGCAGCCAAGAAAGCCCTGCGGGGGCTCGGAATGAGCAGTACTTC. Residues: CASSQESPAGARNEQYF.

The CDR3 region is CASSLYVHGGYTF. CDR3 DNA: TGTGCCAGCAGCTTATATGTCCACGGTGGCTACACCTTC. The chain uses TRBV13 and TRBJ1-2; no clear D gene. The CDR3 covers 13 residues. The V and J ends lost 2 bases and 7 bases respectively, with 11 bases between them. CDR1 PRHDT and CDR2 FYEKMQ come from the germline V gene (reference sequence).

There are many counts of this clonotype. V is TRBV4-3 and J is TRBJ1-2; no clear D gene. The V gene's germline CDR1 is LGHNA and CDR2 YSLEER. The CDR3 is 17 residues long. With 0 bases removed from V and 0 bases from J, the gap between germline ends came to 14 bases. In DNA form, the CDR3 reads TGCGCCAGCAGCCAAGATAACCCATCAGTGACTAACTATGGCTACACCTTC. Its protein product is CASSQDNPSVTNYGYTF.